One and the same sample provided the 8 T cell receptor beta chains below, sequenced in a study of control samples from healthy donors and cancer patients. Measured with immunoSEQ multiplex PCR; TCRdb has only the in-frame clones, and not every one. The sample consists of roughly 130,000 clones, around 93% of them appearing once. Material: blood. The receptors were gathered from a man aged 18 to 29 in good health.

This rearrangement joins TRBV12-5 to TRBJ1-4; D is ambiguous. This CDR3 comprises 11 residues. Per germline, CDR1 LGHNT and CDR2 FRNRAP. V was cut by 7 bases and J by 4 bases, with 4 bases left in between. The CDR3 loop is CASARNEKLFF. For the CDR3, the DNA is TGTGCTAGTGCCCGTAATGAAAAACTGTTTTTT.

This chain joins TRBV6-5 and TRBJ1-2; D may be TRBD1 (5 bases). CDR1 MNHEY and CDR2 SVGAGI come from the germline V gene. V was pared by 2 bases and J by 6 bases, with 10 bases between. The CDR3 is 13 residues long. DNA for the CDR3: TGTGCCAGCAGTTACGGGCCAGGGAATGGCTACACCTTC. It translates to CASSYGPGNGYTF.

This chain uses TRBV21-1 with TRBJ1-4; TRBD1 is the table's D call, not checked against the DNA. TRBV21-1 constitutes a pseudogene. CDR3 size: 16 residues. The CDR3 is CASSKNGTGGNEKLFF. DNA for the CDR3: TGTGCCAGCAGCAAAAACGGGACAGGCGGGAATGAAAAACTGTTTTTT.

This rearrangement joins TRBV10-2 to TRBJ1-1; 7 bases map to TRBD1. Looked up from germline, CDR1 is WSHSY and CDR2 is SAAADI. There are 13 residues in the CDR3. V shed 6 bases and J 5 bases; nucleotides not matched to a gene: 6. The CDR3 spells CASRQGQGTEAFF. The CDR3 DNA sequence: TGCGCCAGCAGACAGGGGCAGGGGACTGAAGCTTTCTTT.

The sample holds a few counts of this clone. The chain couples TRBV19 to TRBJ2-7; 10 bases line up with TRBD2. With 4 bases clipped from V and 4 bases from J, the junction kept 16 bases outside the gene matches. The CDR3 runs 18 residues. Germline V gives CDR1 LNHDA, CDR2 SQIVND (reference sequence). The chain's CDR3 is CASSKYPPAGGPVYEQYF. The CDR3 region has the DNA TGTGCCAGTAGTAAATACCCCCCAGCGGGGGGGCCGGTATACGAGCAGTACTTC.

The V call is TRBV2, the J call TRBJ2-3, with a possible D match to TRBD2 (5 bases). CDR1 and CDR2 (germline): SNHLY, FYNNEI. The CDR3 covers 15 residues. Trimming shortened V by 4 bases and J by 1 base, and 12 bases separated the two germline ends. The CDR3 region has the DNA TGTGCCAGCAGTGGTAATAGCGTTGGCACAGATACGCAGTATTTT. Translated, it gives CASSGNSVGTDTQYF.

The chain links TRBV30 to TRBJ2-5; D gene unclear. Germline CDR1 and CDR2: GTSNPN and SVGIG (reference sequence). The V end was cut by 1 base, the J end by 6 bases, with 6 bases between. This CDR3 has 11 amino acids. CDR3 sequence: CAWSDMQTQYF. The CDR3 DNA reads as TGTGCCTGGAGTGACATGCAGACCCAGTACTTC.

The V call is TRBV12-3 or TRBV12-4, the J call TRBJ1-5; D gene uncertain. The CDR3 sequence is 12 residues long. Trimming left V 5 bases short and J 6 bases short, with 8 bases between. This chain's CDR3 is CASSPQGQPQHF. Written as DNA, the CDR3 is TGTGCCAGCAGTCCCCAAGGTCAGCCCCAGCATTTT.